The 25 T cell receptor beta chains below all came from one sample that was sequenced in a study of T cell responses to AZD1222 COVID-19 vaccine. Libraries were prepared by immunoSEQ multiplex PCR; TCRdb keeps only in-frame clonotypes and omits some of them. The sample includes 25,000 to 30,000 clones, about three quarters seen only once; the top ten take 5.8%. The specimen was peripheral blood, collected on day 0 of AZD1222 vaccination. These receptors were obtained from an adult in good health.

The V and J genes are TRBV6-5 and TRBJ1-4; 8 nucleotides align to TRBD1. CDR1 MNHEY and CDR2 SVGAGI come from the germline V gene. Trimming at V came to 5 bases and at J to 4 bases, leaving 3 bases not matched to a gene. CDR3 length: 14 residues. CDR3: CASSRGQVNEKLFF. The CDR3 nucleotides read TGTGCCAGCAGTCGGGGACAGGTTAATGAAAAACTGTTTTTT.

The CDR3 region has the DNA TGTGCCAGCAGCTTATGGGACAGGGGCAGCAATCAGCCCCAGCATTTT. This sequence encodes CASSLWDRGSNQPQHF. The chain employs TRBV7-9 and TRBJ1-5, with 10 positions matching TRBD1. This CDR3 has 16 amino acids. Unmatched junction bases numbered 2, after V lost 2 bases and J lost 1 base. Per the germline V gene, CDR1 is SEHNR and CDR2 is FQNEAQ (reference sequence).

The chain links TRBV5-1 to TRBJ2-5, with 7 positions matching TRBD2. Germline lookup yields CDR1 SGHRS and CDR2 YFSETQ. This CDR3 is built from 15 residues. After removal of 4 bases from V and 0 bases from J, the junction contained 6 bases not matched to a gene. For the CDR3, the DNA is TGCGCCAGCAGCCCCTGGGGGGGGAACCAAGAGACCCAGTACTTC. It codes for CASSPWGGNQETQYF.

This chain joins TRBV25-1 and TRBJ1-4, with no clear D. Germline V gene sequence: CDR1 MGHDK, CDR2 SYGVNS. The length of the CDR3 is 13 residues. Deletions cut 2 bases from V and 8 bases from J, with 9 bases between. The CDR3 DNA follows: TGTGCCAGCAGTGAACCCCCAGTAGAAAAACTGTTTTTT. As protein: CASSEPPVEKLFF.

The chain is built from TRBV6-5 and TRBJ2-3; D is possibly TRBD1 or TRBD2 (5 bases each). V dropped 2 bases and J dropped 4 bases, with 16 bases sitting between them. Per germline, CDR1 MNHEY and CDR2 SVGAGI. The length of the CDR3 is 16 residues. The CDR3 spells CASSYGTQARADTQYF. CDR3 DNA sequence: TGTGCCAGCAGTTACGGGACCCAGGCGCGGGCAGATACGCAGTATTTT.

The chain uses TRBV19 and TRBJ1-5; D is unresolved. Trimming shortened V by 8 bases and J by 7 bases, and 12 bases separated the two germline ends. The CDR3 is 12 residues long. Germline V gene sequence: CDR1 LNHDA, CDR2 SQIVND (reference sequence). The CDR3 loop reads CASRSVNQPQHF. DNA for the CDR3: TGTGCCAGTCGGTCGGTGAACCAGCCCCAGCATTTT.

The chain carries TRBV12-3 or TRBV12-4 and TRBJ2-1, with D possibly being TRBD2 (5 bases). The CDR3 runs to 11 residues. Trimming left V 5 bases short and J 7 bases short, with 6 bases between. The CDR3 here is CASSRGNEQFF. The CDR3 nucleotides are TGTGCCAGCAGTCGAGGGAATGAGCAGTTCTTC.

There are a few counts of this clone. The V call is TRBV5-4, the J call TRBJ1-2, with 11 bases that match TRBD1. The junction had 10 bases not matched to a gene; V was cut back by 7 bases and J by 2 bases. The CDR3 loop spans 16 amino acids. Germline CDR1 SGHNT, CDR2 YYREEE (reference sequence). The CDR3 DNA sequence: TGTGCCAGCTGGGGGGACAGGGGGTACAGGAACTATGGCTACACCTTC. The encoded protein is CASWGDRGYRNYGYTF.

V usage is TRBV19 and J usage is TRBJ1-2; D is ambiguous. Germline V gene sequence: CDR1 LNHDA, CDR2 SQIVND (reference sequence). The CDR3 consists of 12 residues. The ends were cut back, 4 bases at V and 5 bases at J, with 8 bases in the middle. The CDR3 DNA sequence: TGTGCCAGTAGTAACGCCGAGTATGGCTACACCTTC. Translated: CASSNAEYGYTF.

The chain combines TRBV19 with TRBJ1-5; 8 bases align to TRBD1. The CDR3 consists of 19 residues. V lost 4 bases and J lost 0; bases outside the gene matches: 14. Germline V gene lookup returns CDR1 LNHDA and CDR2 SQIVND (reference sequence). CDR3 sequence reads: CASSTKDRGSFISNQPQHF. The DNA for the CDR3 is TGTGCCAGTAGTACCAAAGACAGGGGTAGTTTTATTAGCAATCAGCCCCAGCATTTT.

This chain joins TRBV27 and TRBJ1-5; D is undetermined. With 4 bases removed from V and 1 base from J, the gap between germline ends came to 8 bases. Looked up from germline, CDR1 is MNHEY and CDR2 is SMNVEV (reference sequence). The CDR3 length is 14 residues. The CDR3 region has the DNA TGTGCCAGCAGTTACAGAGAGAGCAATCAGCCCCAGCATTTT. It is translated as CASSYRESNQPQHF.

The chain joins TRBV3-1 (or the pseudogene TRBV3-2) to TRBJ2-2; TRBD2 aligns across 12 bases. Germline CDR1 reads LGHDT; CDR2 reads YNNKEL (reference sequence). This CDR3 is 19 amino acids long. Losses at the gene ends were 4 bases for V and 5 bases for J; bases not matched to a gene: 14. The CDR3 DNA is TGTGCCAGCAGCCGCCGGCCTAGCGGGAGGGCCCTCTTAACCGGGGAGCTGTTTTTT. It is translated as CASSRRPSGRALLTGELFF.

The sample holds a few counts of this clone. This chain joins TRBV5-4 and TRBJ2-7; TRBD1 matches 7 bases. CDR3 size: 14 residues. Germline lookup yields CDR1 SGHNT and CDR2 YYREEE (reference sequence). Written as DNA, the CDR3 is TGTGCTACCCAACGGGCAGGGGGAATCTACGAGCAGTACGTC. Translation: CATQRAGGIYEQYV.

The V call is TRBV5-1, the J call TRBJ1-3; D remains ambiguous. With 0 bases removed from V and 0 bases from J, the gap between germline ends came to 7 bases. Germline V gives CDR1 SGHRS, CDR2 YFSETQ. This CDR3 region has 15 residues. Written as DNA, the CDR3 is TGCGCCAGCAGCTTGGGAACGAGCTCTGGAAACACCATATATTTT. It specifies CASSLGTSSGNTIYF. The full variable domain, in which reference TRBV5-1 and TRBJ1-3 provide the parts outside the CDR3, is KAGVTQTPRYLIKTRGQQVTLSCSPISGHRSVSWYQQTPGQGLQFLFEYFSETQRNKGNFPGRFSGRQFSNSRSEMNVSTLELGDSALYLCASSLGTSSGNTIYFGEGSWLTVV.

The J gene is TRBJ1-6, the V gene TRBV27, with D unresolved. CDR3 length: 14 residues. Per germline, CDR1 MNHEY and CDR2 SMNVEV (reference sequence). V lost 7 bases to trimming and J lost 3 bases, with 10 bases between them. CDR3 sequence: CASKEHSYNSPLHF. CDR3 sequence (DNA): TGTGCCAGCAAAGAACACAGCTATAATTCACCCCTCCACTTT.

The V gene is TRBV5-1, the J gene TRBJ1-2; D is ambiguous. The germline V gene encodes CDR1 SGHRS and CDR2 YFSETQ. V lost 0 bases to trimming and J lost 4 bases, with 10 bases between them. The length of the CDR3 is 14 residues. CDR3 bases: TGCGCCAGCAGCTTGGGGGTAACGACCTATGGCTACACCTTC. Protein product: CASSLGVTTYGYTF.

The CDR3 DNA reads as TGTGCCAGCAGGGGGGACAGGCGGAACACTGAAGCTTTCTTT. Translated: CASRGDRRNTEAFF. This sequence joins TRBV2 and TRBJ1-1; TRBD1 aligns across 8 bases. V lost 6 bases to trimming and J lost 1 base; unmatched junction nucleotides: 4. The CDR3 sequence is 14 residues long. Germline CDR1 SNHLY, CDR2 FYNNEI.

The CDR3 sequence: CASSLSRGGRETQYF. CDR3 nucleotides: TGTGCCAGCAGCTTATCGCGGGGGGGCAGGGAGACCCAGTACTTC. J is TRBJ2-5 and V is TRBV11-2; 9 bases map to TRBD2. V was clipped by 2 bases and J by 5 bases; unmatched bases: 6. Germline V gene lookup returns CDR1 SGHAT and CDR2 FQNNGV. CDR3 length: 15 residues.

This clone was seen a handful of times. Other nucleotide sequences in the sample specify the same CDR3. CDR3: CASSLRETQYF. The CDR3 region has the DNA TGTGCCAGCAGTTTACGGGAGACCCAGTACTTC. The J gene is TRBJ2-5, the V gene TRBV12-3 or TRBV12-4; no clear D gene. Between the trimmed V and J ends, which lost 2 bases and 5 bases, there was a span of 3 bases. CDR3 length: 11 residues.

This clone has a single count. The chain combines TRBV11-3 with TRBJ1-1; no definite D call. The CDR3 contains 12 residues. Germline V CDR1 and CDR2: SGHNT, YENEEA. The V and J ends lost 2 bases and 8 bases respectively, with 9 bases between them. The CDR3 here is CASSLSYPEAFF. As DNA, the CDR3 is TGTGCCAGCAGCTTATCTTACCCCGAAGCTTTCTTT.

This clone was observed once. This chain joins TRBV2 and TRBJ1-2; D may be TRBD1 (5 bases). The CDR3 covers 12 residues. Germline V gene lookup returns CDR1 SNHLY and CDR2 FYNNEI. The V gene lost 6 bases and the J gene lost 10 bases, with 15 bases spanning the gap. The CDR3 DNA reads TGTGCCAGCAGGGGGGTTCGGGATACCTACACCTTC. Amino acid sequence: CASRGVRDTYTF.

V and J are TRBV6-5 and TRBJ1-2; 7 bases map to TRBD1. Losses at the gene ends were 6 bases for V and 8 bases for J; bases not matched to a gene: 9. Germline V gene data show CDR1 as MNHEY and CDR2 as SVGAGI. The CDR3 is 13 residues long. The CDR3 nucleotides are TGTGCCAGCAGCCTACAGGGGCGATACGGCTACACCTTC. Amino acids: CASSLQGRYGYTF.

The gene calls are TRBV19 and TRBJ1-5; TRBD1 might be the D (6 bases). With 8 bases removed from V and 2 bases from J, the gap between germline ends came to 16 bases. This CDR3 spans 15 amino acids. Germline CDR1 reads LNHDA; CDR2 reads SQIVND (reference sequence). This CDR3 reads CASLGSGGRNQPQHF. CDR3 sequence (DNA): TGTGCCAGTCTGGGTTCGGGGGGCCGCAATCAGCCCCAGCATTTT.

The chain joins TRBV6-5 to TRBJ2-2; D not resolved. Per germline, CDR1 MNHEY and CDR2 SVGAGI. The CDR3 length is 12 residues. The V gene lost 7 bases and the J gene lost 8 bases, with 11 bases spanning the gap. The CDR3 reads CASTESQGELFF. The CDR3 DNA follows: TGTGCCAGCACCGAGTCCCAGGGGGAGCTGTTTTTT.

The V call is TRBV18, the J call TRBJ1-2; unclear D gene. The CDR3 is made up of 15 amino acids. V shed 2 bases and J shed 0 bases, with 10 bases lying between them. Germline V lookup: CDR1 KGHSH, CDR2 LQKENI. The CDR3 loop reads CASSPNGDTNYGYTF. CDR3 DNA: TGTGCCAGCTCACCAAACGGCGATACTAACTATGGCTACACCTTC.